This T cell receptor (beta chain) derives from a study of cytotoxic CD8 clonotypes in ibrutinib-treated CLL. Study at large: Among the patients, about a dozen presented as relapsed/refractory and 15 as treatment-naive; roughly 17 showed unmutated IGHV. Mean yields were about 260,000 productive templates and over 85,000 productive rearrangements per sample.

As to this clone: Its antigen is unidentified.

This CDR3 region has 13 residues. Germline V gene data show CDR1 as SGHNT and CDR2 as YYREEE (reference sequence). Between the trimmed V and J ends, which lost 4 bases and 7 bases, there was a span of 9 bases. Study-wide points: Upon ibrutinib response clonality rose, and upon progression it fell back toward baseline.

Assay used: immunoSEQ multiplex PCR; TCRdb lists only in-frame clones, some missing. The sample lists tens of thousands of clones; 65% to 70% were seen once. This chain connects TRBV5-4 to TRBJ1-6; weak D call: TRBD1 (6 bases). The sequences come from PBMCs, collected at disease progression, from a patient treated with ibrutinib. This sequence was found in a human donor with chronic lymphocytic leukemia. CDR3 bases: TGTGCCAGCAGCGGAACAGGGAATTCACCCCTCCACTTT. Translation: CASSGTGNSPLHF.